The source of this T cell receptor beta chain is a study of shared clonotypes between healthy human individuals. V trimming: 0 bases; J trimming: 7 bases; junction bases outside the gene matches: 3. Germline CDR1 and CDR2: SGHDT and YYEEEE. The CDR3 consists of 15 residues. As regards this clone: Antigen unknown.

Study-wide points: In this cohort, only blood was sampled, and tissue repertoires likely differ. Of the naive CD4 clonotypes, roughly 5.5% were shared across several donors.

The assay was immunoSEQ multiplex PCR, and TCRdb's table has in-frame clones only and misses some. The sample holds around 2.1 million clones; approximately 94% are singletons and the top ten take less than 0.15%. The rearrangement joins TRBV5-6 to TRBJ1-4; 10 nucleotides match TRBD1. The sample consisted of naive CD4+ T cells sorted from blood. The subset was: CD45RA+ positively selected. The source is a man between 18 and 29 years old in good health. The CDR3 DNA sequence: TGTGCCAGCAGCTTGGTAGGACAGGGGGTTGAAAAACTGTTTTTT. It specifies CASSLVGQGVEKLFF. Full variable domain (rest looked up from reference TRBV5-6 and TRBJ1-4): DAGVTQSPTHLIKTRGQQVTLRCSPKSGHDTVSWYQQALGQGPQFIFQYYEEEERQRGNFPDRFSGHQFPNYSSELNVNALLLGDSALYLCASSLVGQGVEKLFFGSGTQLSVL.